The 3 T cell receptor beta chains below come from one sample, sequenced in a study of read filtering for tumor transcriptome and immune sequencing. Molecular barcoded adaptors covering alpha/delta and beta/gamma chains were used on roughly 400 ng RNA. A single record per CDR3 protein comes from TCRdb applying MiXCR to the reads. This table holds some 130,000 distinct CDR3 sequences, over 10% found once. Sequenced: a population of CD138-negative cells sorted from bone marrow. Receptors were obtained from a donor aged 40 or older with multiple myeloma.

As regards this clonotype: A much larger clonotype is one base distant, so this may be a read error. The J gene is TRBJ2-5, the V gene TRBV6-6; D is undetermined. There are 10 residues in the CDR3. Germline V gene sequence: CDR1 MNHNY, CDR2 SVGAGI (reference sequence). V gave up 8 bases and J gave up 7 bases, with 8 bases separating them. CDR3 sequence: CASGGGTQYF. The CDR3 nucleotides read TGTGCCAGCGGCGGTGGGACCCAGTACTTC.

This clonotype was counted at least ten times. This chain joins TRBV24-1 and TRBJ1-2; D is uncertain. The CDR3 consists of 14 residues. The V gene lost 2 bases and the J gene lost 4 bases, with 10 bases spanning the gap. Germline loops: CDR1 KGHDR, CDR2 SFDVKD. The CDR3 region has the DNA TGTGCCACCAGTGATTCCCACGTTGGCTATGGCTACACCTTC. As protein: CATSDSHVGYGYTF.

This clonotype was seen repeatedly, ten times or more. V is TRBV5-6 and J is TRBJ2-1; 8 bases line up with TRBD2. Unmatched junction bases numbered 6, after V lost 2 bases and J lost 5 bases. The CDR3 consists of 15 residues. Germline V gene lookup returns CDR1 SGHDT and CDR2 YYEEEE. CDR3 protein: CASSLGGLAHNEQFF. CDR3 sequence (DNA): TGTGCCAGCAGCTTAGGAGGACTAGCTCACAATGAGCAGTTCTTC. Supplemented by reference TRBV5-6 and TRBJ2-1, the full variable domain reads DAGVTQSPTHLIKTRGQQVTLRCSPKSGHDTVSWYQQALGQGPQFIFQYYEEEERQRGNFPDRFSGHQFPNYSSELNVNALLLGDSALYLCASSLGGLAHNEQFFGPGTRLTVL.